These 8 T cell receptor beta chains were all obtained from the same sample, sequenced in a study of T cell repertoires in cytomegalovirus infection. One entry per CDR3 protein, called by TCRdb with MiXCR from the reads. The data show roughly 120,000 distinct CDR3 sequences, over 9.5% seen once. These receptors have no identified antigens. The sequenced sample was PBMCs, sequenced either directly or after in vitro stimulation (not recorded which). The receptor set was obtained from a human donor in good health (CMV status not recorded). Some clones in this sample may be carry-over from other donors' samples.

This clonotype occurred many times. The chain joins TRBV7-2 to TRBJ1-5; D gene ambiguous. V lost 5 bases to trimming and J lost 1 base, with 12 bases between them. Looked up from germline, CDR1 is SGHTA and CDR2 is FQGNSA. The CDR3 length is 15 residues. CDR3 nucleotide sequence: TGTGCCAGCAGCCCCCAAGGGCAGAGCAATCAGCCCCAGCATTTT. This encodes CASSPQGQSNQPQHF. The full variable domain, completed using reference TRBV7-2 and TRBJ1-5, is GAGVSQSPSNKVTEKGKDVELRCDPISGHTALYWYRQSLGQGLEFLIYFQGNSAPDKSGLPSDRFSAERTGGSVSTLTIQRTQQEDSAVYLCASSPQGQSNQPQHFGDGTRLSIL.

The chain uses TRBV4-1 and TRBJ2-1, with D tentatively TRBD1 or TRBD2 (5 bases each). V lost 1 base to trimming and J lost 2 bases, with 9 bases between them. This CDR3 spans 15 amino acids. In germline, CDR1 is MGHRA, CDR2 YSYEKL. CDR3 in DNA: TGCGCCAGCAGCCAAGTAGGGGACGCCTACAATGAGCAGTTCTTC. Its translation: CASSQVGDAYNEQFF.

This clonotype was detected ten times or more. The chain is built from TRBV4-2 and TRBJ2-3, with 8 bases matching TRBD2. V lost 1 base, J lost 0 bases, and 9 bases stayed unmatched. The CDR3 contains 18 residues. Germline lookup yields CDR1 LGHNA and CDR2 YNFKEQ. The CDR3 region has the DNA TGTGCCAGCAGCCAAGGAGAAGGACTAGCAGCCAGCACAGATACGCAGTATTTT. This encodes CASSQGEGLAASTDTQYF.

This clonotype was counted at least ten times. CDR3 sequence: CASSLSPAGRADEQYF. The CDR3 DNA sequence: TGTGCCAGCAGTTTATCGCCGGCAGGGAGGGCCGACGAGCAGTACTTC. The chain combines TRBV27 with TRBJ2-7; 7 bases match TRBD2. V gave up 0 bases and J gave up 5 bases; unmatched junction bases: 10. CDR3 length: 16 residues. Germline CDR1 reads MNHEY; CDR2 reads SMNVEV (reference sequence).

This clonotype was observed many times. The J gene is TRBJ1-1, the V gene TRBV28, with 12 bases identical to TRBD1. CDR3 length: 16 residues. With 4 bases clipped from V and 2 bases from J, the junction kept 5 bases outside the gene matches. Germline CDR1 reads MDHEN; CDR2 reads SYDVKM. The CDR3 sequence: CASSWDRGPGNTEAFF. As DNA, the CDR3 is TGTGCCAGCAGTTGGGACAGGGGGCCGGGAAACACTGAAGCTTTCTTT.

This clonotype has only a few counts. J is TRBJ2-1 and V is TRBV7-3; a possible D gene is TRBD1 (5 bases). V gave up 4 bases and J gave up 12 bases, with 22 bases separating them. CDR3 length: 15 amino acids. Germline V CDR1 and CDR2: SGHTA, FQGTGA. CDR3 amino acids: CASSYTGGVGRAQFF. In DNA form, the CDR3 reads TGTGCCAGCAGCTACACAGGTGGGGTCGGACGTGCGCAGTTCTTC.

This clonotype was seen at least ten times. The CDR3, as DNA: TGCGCCAGCAGCCAAGACCGAGAGTGGGGCGGCTATGGCTACACCTTC. Protein sequence: CASSQDREWGGYGYTF. This chain uses TRBV4-1 with TRBJ1-2, with a tentative D call TRBD1 (5 bases). Trimming removed 0 bases at V and 4 bases at J, with 15 bases between. Looked up from germline, CDR1 is MGHRA and CDR2 is YSYEKL. The CDR3 has 16 residues.

A few counts support this clonotype. The chain links TRBV4-1 to TRBJ2-1; 10 nucleotides line up with TRBD2. Trimming at V came to 1 base and at J to 11 bases, leaving 5 bases not matched to a gene. This CDR3 has 14 amino acids. Germline V gene sequence: CDR1 MGHRA, CDR2 YSYEKL. CDR3 amino acids: CASSQVLAGEKQFF. The CDR3 DNA is TGCGCCAGCAGCCAAGTGCTAGCGGGGGAAAAGCAGTTCTTC.